Each of the 23 T cell receptor beta chains below was sequenced from the same sample in a study of OX40 agonist ivuxolimab in advanced cancers. Produced via immunoSEQ multiplex PCR; TCRdb's table is partial and in-frame only. The sample lists around 50,000 clones, roughly 90% occurring once. The source material was CD4+ or CD8+ T cells sorted from blood, sampled in a trial of the OX40 agonist ivuxolimab. All receptors come from an adult with an advanced solid tumor such as melanoma, head and neck, liver or kidney cancer.

The CDR3 sequence: CASSAGGPGGVYF. In DNA form, the CDR3 reads TGTGCCAGCAGCGCCGGGGGACCGGGGGGAGTGTACTTC. This chain links TRBV9 with TRBJ2-7, with TRBD2 identical over 7 bases. Germline V CDR1 and CDR2: SGDLS, YYNGEE. After removal of 3 bases from V and 12 bases from J, the junction contained 12 bases not matched to a gene. CDR3 length: 13 amino acids. Based on the CDR3 plus reference TRBV9 and TRBJ2-7, the full variable domain is DSGVTQTPKHLITATGQRVTLRCSPRSGDLSVYWYQQSLDQGLQFLIQYYNGEERAKGNILERFSAQQFPDLHSELNLSSLELGDSALYFCASSAGGPGGVYFGPGTRLTVT.

This clone appeared once. The V call is TRBV9, the J call TRBJ2-2; D unclear. This CDR3 region has 13 residues. V was pared by 0 bases and J by 7 bases, with 7 bases between. The germline V gene encodes CDR1 SGDLS and CDR2 YYNGEE. CDR3 bases: TGTGCCAGCAGCGTAGACCCTATCGGGGAGCTGTTTTTT. Protein: CASSVDPIGELFF.

The chain combines TRBV9 with TRBJ1-2; a possible D gene is TRBD1 (5 bases). CDR3 length: 14 residues. The ends were cut back, 0 bases at V and 4 bases at J, with 10 bases in the middle. The germline V gene has CDR1 SGDLS and CDR2 YYNGEE. The CDR3: CASSVGDSSYGYTF. The CDR3 region has the DNA TGTGCCAGCAGCGTAGGAGACAGTAGCTATGGCTACACCTTC.

The CDR3 is CASSYVIGMNTEAFF. For the CDR3, the DNA is TGTGCCAGCAGTTACGTAATCGGCATGAACACTGAAGCTTTCTTT. The chain has TRBV6-6 and TRBJ1-1; D is undetermined. The CDR3 consists of 15 residues. The germline V gene encodes CDR1 MNHNY and CDR2 SVGAGI (reference sequence). Trimming removed 2 bases at V and 0 bases at J, with 10 bases between.

The CDR3 here is CASRYTGTETQYF. The CDR3 nucleotides read TGTGCCAGCAGATACACAGGAACAGAGACCCAGTACTTC. The chain joins TRBV6-5 to TRBJ2-5; D might be TRBD1 (5 bases). Trimming cost V 6 bases and J 4 bases, with 12 bases left between them. Germline CDR1 and CDR2: MNHEY and SVGAGI. This CDR3 spans 13 amino acids.

The rearrangement uses TRBV27 and TRBJ1-1; D is possibly TRBD1 (5 bases). CDR1 is MNHEY and CDR2 is SMNVEV in the germline V gene (reference sequence). The CDR3 consists of 13 residues. Trimming cost V 7 bases and J 9 bases, with 18 bases left between them. The chain's CDR3 is CASTLNLGGKAFF. CDR3 DNA: TGTGCCAGCACCCTTAATCTGGGGGGAAAAGCTTTCTTT.

The chain uses TRBV6-1 and TRBJ2-7; D may correspond to TRBD1 or TRBD2 (5 bases each). Trimming stripped 8 bases from V and 2 bases from J, with 10 bases between. Germline V lookup: CDR1 MNHNS, CDR2 SASEGT. The CDR3 extends over 12 amino acids. The CDR3 region is CASWSGPYEQYF. The CDR3 bases are TGTGCCAGCTGGTCGGGACCCTACGAGCAGTACTTC.

This clone was counted a single time. The chain couples TRBV27 to TRBJ1-2; D ambiguous. The V end lost 6 bases, the J end lost 3 bases, and 14 bases lay between the germline ends. Germline V gene lookup returns CDR1 MNHEY and CDR2 SMNVEV (reference sequence). There are 14 residues in the CDR3. CDR3 protein: CASSPAQVDYGYTF. The CDR3, as DNA: TGTGCCAGCAGCCCTGCGCAGGTCGACTATGGCTACACCTTC.

The V and J genes are TRBV4-2 and TRBJ2-3; D could derive from TRBD1 or TRBD2 (5 bases each). Germline-derived CDR1 and CDR2 are LGHNA and YNFKEQ. With 0 bases removed from V and 6 bases from J, the gap between germline ends came to 7 bases. This CDR3 has 13 residues. This chain's CDR3 is CASSQDWGDTQYF. Here the CDR3 DNA reads TGTGCCAGCAGCCAAGATTGGGGGGATACGCAGTATTTT.

This clone was picked up a small number of times. The V call is TRBV27, the J call TRBJ1-2; possible D gene TRBD1, 6 bases. The germline CDR1 and CDR2 sequences are MNHEY and SMNVEV (reference sequence). CDR3 length: 15 residues. Trimming shortened V by 3 bases and J by 2 bases, and 13 bases separated the two germline ends. Here the CDR3 reads CASSLTSGTNYGYTF. Written as DNA, the CDR3 is TGTGCCAGCAGTTTGACCTCCGGGACAAACTATGGCTACACCTTC.

The chain joins TRBV19 to TRBJ2-5; 7 positions match TRBD2. Germline V gene lookup returns CDR1 LNHDA and CDR2 SQIVND (reference sequence). There are 15 residues in the CDR3. J was trimmed by 4 bases and V by 1 base; bases with no gene match: 6. In nucleotides, the CDR3 is TGTGCCAGTAGTATAGGTCAGCGGGGAGGAGAGACCCAGTACTTC. It translates to CASSIGQRGGETQYF. The full variable domain, its missing parts supplied by reference TRBV19 and TRBJ2-5, is DGGITQSPKYLFRKEGQNVTLSCEQNLNHDAMYWYRQDPGQGLRLIYYSQIVNDFQKGDIAEGYSVSREKKESFPLTVTSAQKNPTAFYLCASSIGQRGGETQYFGPGTRLLVL.

V usage is TRBV5-4 and J usage is TRBJ2-3; 11 bases match TRBD2. The CDR3 contains 17 residues. Germline values: CDR1 SGHNT, CDR2 YYREEE (reference sequence). V gave up 2 bases and J gave up 2 bases; unmatched junction bases: 7. The CDR3 here is CASSLGVAGGLTDTQYF. Here the CDR3 DNA reads TGTGCCAGCAGCTTAGGCGTAGCGGGGGGGCTCACAGATACGCAGTATTTT.

This clone was seen once. The chain links TRBV7-2 to TRBJ1-2, with D possibly TRBD1 on 6 matching bases. V was clipped by 5 bases and J by 4 bases, with 17 bases between them. This CDR3 is built from 15 residues. Germline loops: CDR1 SGHTA, CDR2 FQGNSA. CDR3 loop: CASSPWSGARYGYTF. The CDR3 DNA sequence: TGTGCCAGCAGCCCCTGGTCAGGGGCGCGCTATGGCTACACCTTC. Combining the CDR3 with reference TRBV7-2 and TRBJ1-2 gives the whole variable domain GAGVSQSPSNKVTEKGKDVELRCDPISGHTALYWYRQSLGQGLEFLIYFQGNSAPDKSGLPSDRFSAERTGGSVSTLTIQRTQQEDSAVYLCASSPWSGARYGYTFGSGTRLTVV.

CDR3 DNA sequence: TGTGCCAGTAGTGGTCTCGACAGCTACGAGCAGTACTTC. Amino acid sequence: CASSGLDSYEQYF. The V call is TRBV19, the J call TRBJ2-7, with D maybe TRBD1 (5 bases). The CDR3 has 13 residues. Germline V gene lookup returns CDR1 LNHDA and CDR2 SQIVND (reference sequence). V lost 5 bases, J lost 3 bases, and 11 bases lay in between.

The chain uses TRBV19 and TRBJ1-2; D remains unclear. Germline CDR1 reads LNHDA; CDR2 reads SQIVND (reference sequence). The ends were cut back, 3 bases at V and 1 base at J, with 6 bases in the middle. The CDR3 runs 13 residues. The CDR3 coding sequence is TGTGCCAGTAGTATCGCCCTTAACTATGGCTACACCTTC. Protein sequence: CASSIALNYGYTF.

The rearrangement links TRBV6-1 to TRBJ2-2; no firm D call. V lost 3 bases and J lost 7, with 6 bases in between. This CDR3 is built from 12 residues. Germline V gives CDR1 MNHNS, CDR2 SASEGT. The CDR3 sequence is CASSDMGGELFF. In DNA form, the CDR3 reads TGTGCCAGCAGTGACATGGGCGGGGAGCTGTTTTTT.

The DNA of the CDR3 is TGTGCCAGCAGTTTCCCGGACGGGAAGGCGGAGACCCAGTACTTC. It specifies CASSFPDGKAETQYF. This chain uses TRBV28 with TRBJ2-5, with D perhaps TRBD2 (5 bases). The germline V gene has CDR1 MDHEN and CDR2 SYDVKM. The CDR3 loop spans 15 amino acids. Deletions cut 3 bases from V and 5 bases from J, with 16 bases between. Together with reference TRBV28 and TRBJ2-5, the CDR3 gives the full variable domain: DVKVTQSSRYLVKRTGEKVFLECVQDMDHENMFWYRQDPGLGLRLIYFSYDVKMKEKGDIPEGYSVSREKKERFSLILESASTNQTSMYLCASSFPDGKAETQYFGPGTRLLVL.

V usage is TRBV28 and J usage is TRBJ1-2; the D gene is possibly TRBD1 (6 bases). Germline-derived CDR1 and CDR2 are MDHEN and SYDVKM. The CDR3 is 18 residues long. V lost 3 bases, J lost 4 bases, and 24 bases lay in between. Written as DNA, the CDR3 is TGTGCCAGCAGTTTGGCTGGGCGGGACACGGAGGGGTCCTATGGCTACACCTTC. It specifies CASSLAGRDTEGSYGYTF.

The rearrangement links TRBV19 to TRBJ2-7, with D perhaps matching TRBD1 or TRBD2 (6 bases each). CDR1 and CDR2 from the germline V gene are LNHDA and SQIVND (reference sequence). Trimming removed 3 bases from V and 1 base from J, with 13 bases in between. CDR3 length: 15 residues. CDR3 sequence reads: CASSIYGGGSYEQYF. In DNA form, the CDR3 reads TGTGCCAGTAGTATCTATGGAGGGGGATCCTACGAGCAGTACTTC.

The chain carries TRBV7-9 and TRBJ2-5; the D call may be TRBD1 or TRBD2 (7 bases each). Trimming shortened V by 5 bases and J by 0 bases, and 19 bases separated the two germline ends. CDR1 and CDR2 from the germline V gene are SEHNR and FQNEAQ (reference sequence). CDR3 length equals 17 residues. The CDR3 spells CASSPRGGQLNQETQYF. The CDR3 DNA follows: TGTGCCAGCAGCCCCCGCGGGGGACAGCTCAACCAAGAGACCCAGTACTTC.

The rearrangement joins TRBV9 to TRBJ2-1; 8 bases are a match to TRBD2. This CDR3 is 17 amino acids long. Germline V gene data show CDR1 as SGDLS and CDR2 as YYNGEE. J was trimmed by 4 bases and V by 2 bases; bases with no gene match: 11. The CDR3 bases are TGTGCCAGCAGCGTTTCTGGCGGGGGGACCCTTTACAATGAGCAGTTCTTC. Amino acids: CASSVSGGGTLYNEQFF.

This chain links TRBV19 with TRBJ2-7; 8 nucleotides match TRBD1. Germline V gene sequence: CDR1 LNHDA, CDR2 SQIVND (reference sequence). The junction had 7 bases not matched to a gene; V was cut back by 5 bases and J by 1 base. This CDR3 contains 15 residues. CDR3 DNA sequence: TGTGCCAGTAGTCTGGGGACAGGATCTTCCTACGAGCAGTACTTC. Its protein is CASSLGTGSSYEQYF.

This chain links TRBV28 with TRBJ2-7; no clear D gene. The CDR3 contains 11 residues. Per germline, CDR1 MDHEN and CDR2 SYDVKM. Trimming left V 6 bases short and J 12 bases short, with 15 bases between. CDR3 nucleotides: TGTGCCAGCAGCCCTGACACCGCGCCGTACTTC. This translates into CASSPDTAPYF.